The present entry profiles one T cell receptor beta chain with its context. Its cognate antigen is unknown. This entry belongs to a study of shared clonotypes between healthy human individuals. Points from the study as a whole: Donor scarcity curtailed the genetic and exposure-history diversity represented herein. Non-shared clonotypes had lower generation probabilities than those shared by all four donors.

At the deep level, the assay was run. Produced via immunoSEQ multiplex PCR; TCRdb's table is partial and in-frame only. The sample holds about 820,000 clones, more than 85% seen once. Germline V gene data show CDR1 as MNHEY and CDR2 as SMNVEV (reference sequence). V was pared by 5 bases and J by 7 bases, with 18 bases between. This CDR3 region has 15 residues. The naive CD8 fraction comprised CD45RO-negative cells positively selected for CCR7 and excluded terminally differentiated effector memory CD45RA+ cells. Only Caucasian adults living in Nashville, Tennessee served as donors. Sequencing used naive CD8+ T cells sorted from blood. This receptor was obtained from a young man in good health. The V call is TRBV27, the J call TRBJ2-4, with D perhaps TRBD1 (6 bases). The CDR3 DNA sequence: TGTGCCAGCAGTCCTCGTACAGGGTACGCGAACATTCAGTACTTC. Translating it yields CASSPRTGYANIQYF.